This passage covers 9 T cell receptor beta chains from one sample sequenced in a study of control samples from healthy donors and cancer patients. Sequencing used immunoSEQ multiplex PCR; TCRdb keeps in-frame clones, though not all of them. The profile shows 45,000 to 55,000 clones, 95% of them singletons. Specimen: blood. The receptor source for this set is a young man in good health.

The CDR3 DNA follows: TGTGCCACCAGCAGCCGCCTGAGCTCCTACGAGCAGTACTTC. Protein: CATSSRLSSYEQYF. The chain recombines TRBV15 with TRBJ2-7; no reliable D call. The CDR3 is 14 residues long. Deletions cut 3 bases from V and 0 bases from J, with 9 bases between. Germline CDR1 is LNHNV and CDR2 is YYDKDF (reference sequence). The full variable domain, completed using reference TRBV15 and TRBJ2-7, is DAMVIQNPRYQVTQFGKPVTLSCSQTLNHNVMYWYQQKSSQAPKLLFHYYDKDFNNEADTPDNFQSRRPNTSFCFLDIRSPGLGDTAMYLCATSSRLSSYEQYFGPGTRLTVT.

V is TRBV7-2 and J is TRBJ1-3; tentative D call: TRBD1 (5 bases). The V end was cut by 5 bases, the J end by 8 bases, with 13 bases between. CDR1 and CDR2 from the germline V gene are SGHTA and FQGNSA. CDR3 length: 13 amino acids. The DNA for the CDR3 is TGTGCCAGCAGCAGTAGGGGCGGTGACACCATATATTTT. This gives the protein CASSSRGGDTIYF.

The chain combines TRBV7-9 with TRBJ2-1; D gene unclear. The V end was cut by 3 bases, the J end by 0 bases, with 9 bases between. The germline V gene encodes CDR1 SEHNR and CDR2 FQNEAQ (reference sequence). This CDR3 contains 15 residues. CDR3 residues: CASSLGVGSYNEQFF. CDR3 sequence (DNA): TGTGCCAGCAGCTTGGGCGTGGGCTCCTACAATGAGCAGTTCTTC.

A single count supports this clone. This chain joins TRBV28 and TRBJ1-4; D is uncertain. The CDR3 contains 12 residues. CDR1 and CDR2 (germline): MDHEN, SYDVKM. V lost 7 bases, J lost 8 bases, and 11 bases lay in between. The DNA of the CDR3 is TGTGCCAGCACCAGCCTGAGGGAAAAACTGTTTTTT. Encoded protein: CASTSLREKLFF.

The rearrangement uses TRBV19 and TRBJ2-1; D remains ambiguous. Per the germline V gene, CDR1 is LNHDA and CDR2 is SQIVND (reference sequence). The CDR3 is 12 residues long. Trimming removed 3 bases at V and 10 bases at J, with 10 bases between. Here the CDR3 reads CASSISKDEQFF. CDR3 DNA: TGTGCCAGTAGTATCAGTAAGGACGAGCAGTTCTTC.

The chain uses TRBV6-5 and TRBJ1-1; possibly TRBD1 for D (6 bases). V was shortened by 5 bases and J by 0 bases, with 13 bases between the two germline ends. The CDR3 contains 15 residues. The germline CDR1 and CDR2 sequences are MNHEY and SVGAGI. The CDR3 sequence: CASSNPGALNTEAFF. As DNA, the CDR3 is TGTGCCAGCAGTAACCCAGGGGCATTGAACACTGAAGCTTTCTTT.

V gene TRBV5-1 combines with J gene TRBJ2-3, with D maybe TRBD1 (5 bases). CDR1 is SGHRS, CDR2 YFSETQ, per germline. The CDR3 totals 14 residues. V was clipped by 5 bases and J by 2 bases, with 12 bases between them. This chain's CDR3 is CASRMDIITDTQYF. In DNA, the CDR3 is TGCGCCAGCAGAATGGACATAATCACAGATACGCAGTATTTT.

The genes are TRBV7-8 and TRBJ1-1; D uncertain. The CDR3 covers 14 residues. V lost 4 bases, J lost 2 bases, and 11 bases lay in between. The V gene's germline CDR1 is SGHVS and CDR2 FQNEAQ. The CDR3 loop reads CASSSAGVNTEAFF. CDR3 coding DNA: TGTGCCAGCAGCTCGGCCGGGGTAAACACTGAAGCTTTCTTT.

The V and J genes are TRBV28 and TRBJ2-2, with TRBD2 identical over 7 bases. This CDR3 is built from 15 residues. Germline V gene sequence: CDR1 MDHEN, CDR2 SYDVKM. The junction had 3 bases not matched to a gene; V was cut back by 4 bases and J by 1 base. For the CDR3, the DNA is TGTGCCAGCAGTTCTGGACTAGTGAACACCGGGGAGCTGTTTTTT. Translating it yields CASSSGLVNTGELFF.